What follows is one T cell receptor beta chain and its context. The treatment was: over 15 received Ad26.COV2.S at low or high dose, single or two shots; about 5 received placebo; per-sample allocation not given. It was on day 63 after the first vaccine or placebo injection that samples were taken. The data stem from a study of Ad26.COV2.S vaccination and SARS-CoV-2 variants. The V end was cut by 6 bases, the J end by 1 base, with 9 bases between. CDR3 length: 13 residues. CDR1 is KGHSH, CDR2 LQKENI, per germline. Only in-frame clones appear in the TCRdb table, and some are missing; sequencing was by immunoSEQ multiplex PCR. The sample has about 390,000 clones, 92% seen once.

The receptor's source is a person aged 18-60 years who received the Ad26.COV2.S COVID-19 vaccine or a placebo. Sequences were derived from peripheral blood, sampled in a trial of Ad26.COV2.S vaccine versus placebo. The rearrangement joins TRBV18 to TRBJ1-1; no reliable D call. The CDR3 DNA is TGTGCCAGCTCCCTCGGAAGGAACACTGAAGCTTTCTTT. Encoded protein: CASSLGRNTEAFF.